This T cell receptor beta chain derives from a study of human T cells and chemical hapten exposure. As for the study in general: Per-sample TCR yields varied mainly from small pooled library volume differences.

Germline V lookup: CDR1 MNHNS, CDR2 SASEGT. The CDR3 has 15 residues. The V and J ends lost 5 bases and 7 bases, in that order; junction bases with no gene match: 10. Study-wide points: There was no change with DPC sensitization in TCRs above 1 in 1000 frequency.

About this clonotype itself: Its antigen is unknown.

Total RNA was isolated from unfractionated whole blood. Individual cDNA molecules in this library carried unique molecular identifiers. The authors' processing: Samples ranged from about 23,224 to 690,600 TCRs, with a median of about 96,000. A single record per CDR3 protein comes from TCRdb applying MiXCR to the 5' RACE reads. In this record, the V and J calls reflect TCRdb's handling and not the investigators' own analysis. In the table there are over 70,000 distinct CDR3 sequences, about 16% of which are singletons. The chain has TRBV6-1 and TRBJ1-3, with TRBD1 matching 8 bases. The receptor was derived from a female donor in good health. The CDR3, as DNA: TGTGCCAGCAGTACAGGACAGGGAACGTCGAACACCATATATTTT. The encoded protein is CASSTGQGTSNTIYF.